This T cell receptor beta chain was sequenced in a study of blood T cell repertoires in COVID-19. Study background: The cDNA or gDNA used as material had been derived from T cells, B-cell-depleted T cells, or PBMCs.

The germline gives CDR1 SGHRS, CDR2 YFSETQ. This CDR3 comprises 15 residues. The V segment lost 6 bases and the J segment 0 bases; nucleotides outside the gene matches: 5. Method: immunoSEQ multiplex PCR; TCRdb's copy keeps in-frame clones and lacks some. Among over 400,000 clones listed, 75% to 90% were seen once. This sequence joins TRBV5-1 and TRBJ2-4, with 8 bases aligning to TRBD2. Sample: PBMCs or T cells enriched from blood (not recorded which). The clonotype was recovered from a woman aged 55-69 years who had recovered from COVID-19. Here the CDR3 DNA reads TGCGCCAGCACTCTAGCGGGCAAAGCCAAAAACATTCAGTACTTC. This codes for CASTLAGKAKNIQYF.